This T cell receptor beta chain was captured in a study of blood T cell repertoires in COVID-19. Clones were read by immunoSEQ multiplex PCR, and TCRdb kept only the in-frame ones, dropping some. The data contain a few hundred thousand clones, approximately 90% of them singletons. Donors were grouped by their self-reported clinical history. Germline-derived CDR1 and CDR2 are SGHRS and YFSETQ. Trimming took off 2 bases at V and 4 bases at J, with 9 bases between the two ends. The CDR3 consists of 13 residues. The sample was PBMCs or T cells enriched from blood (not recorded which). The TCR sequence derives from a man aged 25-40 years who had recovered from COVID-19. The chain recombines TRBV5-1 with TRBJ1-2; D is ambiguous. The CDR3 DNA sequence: TGCGCCAGCAGCTTCGCAGATTTCTATGGCTACACCTTC. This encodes CASSFADFYGYTF. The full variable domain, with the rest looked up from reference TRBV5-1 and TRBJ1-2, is KAGVTQTPRYLIKTRGQQVTLSCSPISGHRSVSWYQQTPGQGLQFLFEYFSETQRNKGNFPGRFSGRQFSNSRSEMNVSTLELGDSALYLCASSFADFYGYTFGSGTRLTVV.